These 2 T cell receptor beta chains came from one sample sequenced in a study of blood T cell repertoires in COVID-19. Some clones are missing from TCRdb's copy, which holds only in-frame ones; the method was immunoSEQ multiplex PCR. This sample has approximately 260,000 clones, with 65% to 90% found just once. The sample was peripheral blood. These receptors all come from a woman aged 80 or older with active or convalescent COVID-19.

The V and J genes are TRBV7-2 and TRBJ1-2; 7 bases agree with TRBD1. Germline values: CDR1 SGHTA, CDR2 FQGNSA. The V gene end was trimmed by 1 base and the J gene end by 6 bases; junction bases not matched to a gene: 8. CDR3 length: 15 residues. The chain's CDR3 is CASSLVRQGNDGYTF. Written as DNA, the CDR3 is TGTGCCAGCAGCTTAGTGAGACAGGGTAATGATGGCTACACCTTC.

The rearrangement joins TRBV28 to TRBJ1-4; 10 nucleotides align to TRBD1. This CDR3 region has 16 residues. The V gene's germline CDR1 is MDHEN and CDR2 SYDVKM. Trimming at V came to 2 bases and at J to 8 bases, leaving 8 bases not matched to a gene. In DNA form, the CDR3 reads TGTGCCAGCAGTTTAGGGACAGGGGCGGGAGAGGAAAAACTGTTTTTT. Amino acid sequence: CASSLGTGAGEEKLFF.